A selection of T cell receptor beta chains follows, all from one sample in a study of blood T cells in healthy people across ages. TCRdb itself ran the 5' RACE reads through MiXCR, one entry per CDR3 protein. The sample records hundreds of thousands of distinct CDR3 sequences, about half being singletons. The sequenced sample consisted of blood. The receptors derive from a man older than 75 in good health. CDR3s include the opening cysteine and the closing phenylalanine or tryptophan. D genes are given only for firm matches. Some rows mark clone size as missing; the rest say once, few, many or name a class of expanded clone.

V gene	D gene	CDR3 length	clone size	J gene	CDR3 protein	CDR3 DNA
TRBV3-1	TRBD2	15	few	TRBJ2-1	CASSQTSGTYNEQFF	TGTGCCAGCAGCCAAACTAGCGGGACGTATAATGAGCAGTTCTTC
TRBV6-2/TRBV6-3	.	14	few	TRBJ2-1	CASSYSGTLGEQFF	TGTGCCAGCAGTTACTCCGGGACTTTAGGTGAGCAGTTCTTC
TRBV7-9	.	15	.	TRBJ2-3	CASSLVGAPTDTQYF	TGTGCCAGCAGCTTAGTTGGGGCTCCCACAGATACGCAGTATTTT
TRBV7-2	.	14	few	TRBJ1-4	CASSSFGQREKLFF	TGTGCCAGCAGCTCCTTCGGACAGCGAGAAAAACTGTTTTTT
TRBV2	TRBD2	15	.	TRBJ2-5	CASTMGTLAGETQYF	TGTGCCAGCACTATGGGGACGCTAGCGGGAGAGACCCAGTACTTC
TRBV9	TRBD2	16	many	TRBJ2-2	CASSGGLAANTGELFF	TGTGCCAGCAGCGGGGGACTAGCGGCCAACACCGGGGAGCTGTTTTTT
TRBV7-2	TRBD2	16	.	TRBJ2-5	CASNLMRAGEGETQYF	TGTGCCAGCAACTTAATGAGAGCGGGAGAGGGGGAGACCCAGTACTTC
TRBV20-1	.	14	.	TRBJ2-3	CGASLVLGVDTQYF	TGCGGTGCTAGTTTGGTCTTGGGTGTAGATACGCAGTATTTT
TRBV29-1	.	17	.	TRBJ2-7	CSVGSRGGQGFPYEQYF	TGCAGCGTTGGTTCCCGAGGTGGGCAGGGGTTCCCCTACGAGCAGTACTTC
TRBV6-2/TRBV6-3	TRBD1	16	.	TRBJ2-5	CASSSGQSYFQETQYF	TGTGCCAGCAGCTCGGGACAGAGCTACTTCCAAGAGACCCAGTACTTC
TRBV4-2	.	15	few	TRBJ2-4	CASSQGDGDVDIQYF	TGTGCCAGCAGCCAAGGGGACGGGGATGTTGACATTCAGTACTTC
TRBV28	.	13	.	TRBJ2-5	CASSLNNQETQYF	TGTGCCAGCAGTTTGAATAACCAAGAGACCCAGTACTTC
TRBV12-5	TRBD2	19	few	TRBJ2-5	CASGTTTPGTSGNQETQYF	TGTGCTAGTGGTACAACCACACCTGGGACTAGCGGGAACCAAGAGACCCAGTACTTC
TRBV2	.	16	.	TRBJ2-2	CASSEGGALYTGELFF	TGTGCCAGCAGTGAAGGCGGGGCCCTCTACACCGGGGAGCTGTTTTTT
TRBV6-6	TRBD2	13	.	TRBJ2-3	CASTSGGGNTQYF	TGTGCCAGCACTAGCGGGGGAGGAAATACGCAGTATTTT
TRBV2	TRBD2	15	.	TRBJ2-2	CASSRLAGGGRELFF	TGTGCCAGCAGTCGACTAGCGGGAGGAGGCCGGGAGCTGTTTTTT
TRBV15	.	15	few	TRBJ2-1	CATSPTSAQYNEQFF	TGTGCCACCAGCCCCACCTCGGCACAGTACAATGAGCAGTTCTTC
TRBV10-3	.	12	.	TRBJ1-1	CAISEPTGGAFF	TGTGCCATCAGTGAGCCCACAGGTGGAGCTTTCTTT
TRBV28	.	15	.	TRBJ1-5	CASQRGTLSNQPQHF	TGTGCCAGCCAGAGAGGGACCCTCAGCAATCAGCCCCAGCATTTT
TRBV5-5	.	16	many	TRBJ1-2	CASSLTSLGRDYGYTF	TGTGCCAGCAGCTTGACCTCGTTGGGCAGGGACTATGGCTACACCTTC
TRBV27	TRBD2	15	.	TRBJ2-1	CASSLGAGGMYEQFF	TGTGCCAGCAGTTTAGGGGCGGGGGGGATGTATGAGCAGTTCTTC
TRBV6-1	.	14	.	TRBJ1-2	CASSVSRDNYGYTF	TGTGCCAGCAGTGTCAGCAGGGATAACTATGGCTACACCTTC
TRBV7-2	.	14	few	TRBJ2-1	CASSSGRVNNEQFF	TGTGCCAGCAGCTCAGGACGGGTCAACAATGAGCAGTTCTTC
TRBV5-6	TRBD2	14	.	TRBJ2-7	CASSFSGSLNEQYF	TGTGCCAGCAGCTTTAGCGGGAGTCTAAACGAGCAGTACTTC
TRBV20-1	.	14	.	TRBJ1-4	CSARTALGTEKLFF	TGCAGTGCTAGGACCGCCCTCGGAACTGAAAAACTGTTTTTT
TRBV25-1	TRBD2	16	.	TRBJ2-1	CASSESGLGRKNEQFF	TGTGCCAGCAGTGAATCGGGACTAGGGAGAAAAAATGAGCAGTTCTTC
TRBV3-1	.	13	.	TRBJ1-4	CASSTLSNEKLFF	TGTGCCAGCAGCACGCTTTCTAATGAAAAACTGTTTTTT
TRBV24-1	TRBD1	16	.	TRBJ2-1	CATSDRTGGTYNEQFF	TGTGCCACCAGTGATCGGACAGGGGGTACCTACAATGAGCAGTTCTTC
TRBV10-3	.	17	.	TRBJ2-2	CAISRSRDTSNTGELFF	TGTGCCATCAGTCGCTCCCGGGACACCTCGAACACCGGGGAGCTGTTTTTT
TRBV7-2	TRBD2	18	.	TRBJ2-7	CASSLSPPERTSGYEQYF	TGTGCCAGCAGCTTATCCCCCCCCGAGAGGACTAGCGGATACGAGCAGTACTTC
TRBV19	.	15	.	TRBJ1-5	CASSPSGSGNQPQHF	TGTGCCAGTAGTCCCTCTGGAAGTGGCAATCAGCCCCAGCATTTT
TRBV27	TRBD2	17	.	TRBJ2-1	CASFPQTSGINYNEQFF	TGTGCCAGCTTCCCCCAAACTAGCGGGATCAACTACAATGAGCAGTTCTTC
TRBV7-2	.	15	.	TRBJ2-3	CASSPERGWADTQYF	TGTGCCAGCAGCCCCGAAAGGGGATGGGCAGATACGCAGTATTTT
TRBV5-1	TRBD1	14	.	TRBJ2-3	CASSADRSTDTQYF	TGCGCCAGCAGCGCGGACAGGAGCACAGATACGCAGTATTTT
TRBV5-1	TRBD2	17	few	TRBJ2-2	CASSFGLAGMAAGELFF	TGCGCCAGCAGCTTCGGACTAGCGGGAATGGCGGCCGGGGAGCTGTTTTTT
TRBV13	.	14	.	TRBJ2-1	CASSPILGKDEQFF	TGTGCCAGCAGCCCCATATTGGGGAAGGATGAGCAGTTCTTC
TRBV7-2	.	13	few	TRBJ2-5	CASSQLTSETQYF	TGTGCCAGCAGCCAACTCACCTCGGAGACCCAGTACTTC